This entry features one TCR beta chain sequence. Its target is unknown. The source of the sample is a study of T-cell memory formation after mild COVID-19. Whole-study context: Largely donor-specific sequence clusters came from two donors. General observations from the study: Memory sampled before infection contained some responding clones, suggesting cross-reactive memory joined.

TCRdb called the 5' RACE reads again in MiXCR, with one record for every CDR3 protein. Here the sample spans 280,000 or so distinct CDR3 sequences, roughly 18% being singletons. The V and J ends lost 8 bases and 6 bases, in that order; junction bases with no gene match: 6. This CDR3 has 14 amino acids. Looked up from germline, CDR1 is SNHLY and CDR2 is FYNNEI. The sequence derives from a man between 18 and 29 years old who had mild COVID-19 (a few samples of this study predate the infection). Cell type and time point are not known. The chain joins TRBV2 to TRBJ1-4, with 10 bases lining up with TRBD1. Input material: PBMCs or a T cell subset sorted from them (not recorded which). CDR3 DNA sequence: TGTGCCAGCCGTGGGGGACAGGGGTATGAAAAACTGTTTTTT. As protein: CASRGGQGYEKLFF.